Listed here are 22 T cell receptor beta chains from one sample, sequenced in a study of human T cells and chemical hapten exposure. Regarding time point: pre-sensitization, week 0. Treatment meaning: therapeutic diphenylcyclopropenone sensitization with weekly scalp DPC. TCRdb re-analysed the RACE reads in MiXCR, keeping a single row per CDR3 protein. Counted here are 350,000 to 450,000 distinct CDR3 sequences, roughly 5% occurring once; the ten biggest clones make up just over 2.5%. Source: whole blood, taken in connection with sensitization to the hapten diphenylcyclopropenone (DPC). Receptors originate from a woman aged 45 to 65 with alopecia areata. Some clones in this sample may be carry-over from other donors' samples.

This clonotype was observed at least ten times. The gene calls are TRBV20-1 and TRBJ1-2; 8 bases fit TRBD1. V lost 3 bases to trimming and J lost 7 bases; unmatched junction nucleotides: 16. Germline-derived CDR1 and CDR2 are DFQATT and SNEGSKA (reference sequence). This CDR3 has 16 residues. The CDR3 DNA reads TGCAGTGCTAGCATTCTCGGACAGGGCCCCTACAGTGGCTACACCTTC. It yields the protein CSASILGQGPYSGYTF.

This rearrangement joins TRBV7-6 to TRBJ2-7; D is ambiguous. The CDR3 sequence is 13 residues long. Trimming removed 2 bases at V and 2 bases at J, with 7 bases between. CDR1 and CDR2 from the germline V gene are SGHVS and FNYEAQ. The CDR3 spells CASSLHQTYEQYF. The CDR3 nucleotides read TGTGCCAGCAGCTTACACCAGACCTACGAGCAGTACTTC.

In this sample, this clonotype turned up many times. The chain couples TRBV20-1 to TRBJ2-1, with 10 bases matching TRBD2. Trimming removed 6 bases from V and 6 bases from J; junction bases left unmatched: 8. This CDR3 comprises 14 residues. Germline V gene data show CDR1 as DFQATT and CDR2 as SNEGSKA (reference sequence). This CDR3 is CSAPGLAGVNEQFF. In DNA form, the CDR3 reads TGCAGTGCCCCAGGGCTAGCGGGAGTCAATGAGCAGTTCTTC.

The chain recombines TRBV20-1 with TRBJ2-1; 10 bases map to TRBD2. After removal of 3 bases from V and 8 bases from J, the junction contained 7 bases not matched to a gene. This CDR3 is built from 14 residues. Per germline, CDR1 DFQATT and CDR2 SNEGSKA (reference sequence). The CDR3 region has the DNA TGCAGTGCTAGTAGAGCGGGAGGGCCGGATGAGCAGTTCTTC. Protein product: CSASRAGGPDEQFF.

The chain couples TRBV6-5 to TRBJ1-6, with 8 bases aligning to TRBD1. In germline, CDR1 is MNHEY, CDR2 SVGAGI. The CDR3 length is 13 residues. V trimming: 7 bases; J trimming: 9 bases; junction bases outside the gene matches: 5. Here the CDR3 reads CASNRDRSSPLHF. CDR3 coding DNA: TGTGCCAGCAATCGGGACAGGAGTTCACCCCTCCACTTT.

This clonotype was seen repeatedly, ten times or more. The rearrangement uses TRBV5-1 and TRBJ1-4; the match to TRBD1 covers 7 bases. The CDR3 has 13 residues. J gave up 6 bases and V 5 bases, and 4 bases lay outside the gene matches. Germline-derived CDR1 and CDR2 are SGHRS and YFSETQ. CDR3 protein: CASRFGTDEKLFF. CDR3 DNA: TGCGCCAGCAGATTCGGGACAGATGAAAAACTGTTTTTT.

This chain connects TRBV29-1 to TRBJ2-3; D may be TRBD2 (5 bases). CDR1 is SQVTM, CDR2 ANQGSEA, per germline. The CDR3 consists of 13 residues. Trimming pared 4 bases from V and 2 bases from J, leaving 10 bases between. CDR3 sequence: CSVGAGLTDTQYF. In nucleotides, the CDR3 is TGCAGCGTTGGTGCGGGTCTCACAGATACGCAGTATTTT.

This clonotype turned up a few times. Relative to the germline gene, one junction end is altered; a read error may explain this. The rearrangement uses TRBV9 and TRBJ1-1, with no clear D. Germline CDR1 is SGDLS and CDR2 is YYNGEE. The CDR3 runs to 14 residues. In nucleotides, the CDR3 is TGTGCCAGCAGCGTAGGGGCCCCCGACACGGAAGCTTTCTTT. Translation: CASSVGAPDTEAFF.

The sample holds many counts of this clonotype. This chain joins TRBV20-1 and TRBJ1-5, with no clear D. This CDR3 spans 12 amino acids. Germline V gene lookup returns CDR1 DFQATT and CDR2 SNEGSKA (reference sequence). Trimming removed 5 bases at V and 9 bases at J, with 14 bases between. The CDR3 sequence: CSADRVDWPQHF. The CDR3 nucleotides are TGCAGTGCTGACCGGGTCGATTGGCCCCAGCATTTT.

The table lists this clonotype with many counts. The chain couples TRBV2 to TRBJ2-3; 8 bases agree with TRBD1. The ends lost 6 bases at V and 9 bases at J; junction bases unmatched: 8. The germline CDR1 and CDR2 sequences are SNHLY and FYNNEI. The CDR3 spans 13 residues. The CDR3, as DNA: TGTGCCAGCAGCAAGGACAGGGACCAAACGCAGTATTTT. Its protein product is CASSKDRDQTQYF.

This clonotype occurred a few times. V is TRBV6-1 and J is TRBJ2-7, with D possibly matching TRBD1 (5 bases). The CDR3 length is 16 residues. Trimming stripped 0 bases from V and 3 bases from J, with 15 bases between. Germline CDR1 MNHNS, CDR2 SASEGT. As DNA, the CDR3 is TGTGCCAGCAGTGAAGCAGGCAGGGTAATAGGCTACGAGCAGTACTTC. Translated: CASSEAGRVIGYEQYF.

The chain joins TRBV6-6 to TRBJ1-5; D not certain. CDR1 and CDR2 (germline): MNHNY, SVGAGI (reference sequence). V lost 9 bases, J lost 3 bases, and 6 bases lay in between. The CDR3 length is 11 residues. CDR3 sequence: CARKNNQPQHF. CDR3 DNA: TGTGCCAGAAAGAACAATCAGCCCCAGCATTTT.

This clonotype showed up many times. The chain recombines TRBV29-1 with TRBJ2-5; D perhaps matches TRBD2 (6 bases). Between the trimmed V and J ends, which lost 4 bases and 6 bases, there was a span of 18 bases. Per the germline V gene, CDR1 is SQVTM and CDR2 is ANQGSEA. The CDR3 loop spans 14 amino acids. The CDR3: CSVVGRPGGKTQYF. Written as DNA, the CDR3 is TGCAGCGTTGTGGGACGCCCCGGCGGGAAGACCCAGTACTTC.

The sample holds many counts of this clonotype. This rearrangement joins TRBV7-6 to TRBJ1-3, with TRBD1 as a possible D gene (5 bases). Germline V lookup: CDR1 SGHVS, CDR2 FNYEAQ. The CDR3 runs to 16 residues. V lost 0 bases to trimming and J lost 0 bases, with 9 bases between them. The CDR3 reads CASSLAGRGSGNTIYF. CDR3 nucleotides: TGTGCCAGCAGCTTAGCGGGACGGGGCTCTGGAAACACCATATATTTT.

The rearrangement joins TRBV27 to TRBJ2-1; a weak D match, TRBD1 (5 bases). V lost 8 bases, J lost 6 bases, and 14 bases lay in between. The CDR3 is 13 amino acids. CDR1 is MNHEY and CDR2 is SMNVEV in the germline V gene (reference sequence). In DNA, the CDR3 is TGTGCCAGCGGGTGGACACCTTCCAATGAGCAGTTCTTC. Translated, it gives CASGWTPSNEQFF.

This clonotype was seen ten or more times. The chain uses TRBV5-1 and TRBJ2-7; D is uncertain. The germline gives CDR1 SGHRS, CDR2 YFSETQ. The germline V and J ends were trimmed by 4 bases and 6 bases, with 17 bases remaining between them. CDR3 length: 14 residues. CDR3 DNA sequence: TGCGCCAGCAGCCCCATCCAGCCGGGTACCGAGCAGTACTTC. This translates into CASSPIQPGTEQYF.

This clonotype was recorded at least ten times. This chain connects TRBV7-6 to TRBJ1-2; D remains ambiguous. The germline V and J ends were trimmed by 5 bases and 4 bases, with 14 bases remaining between them. The germline CDR1 and CDR2 sequences are SGHVS and FNYEAQ. The CDR3 spans 14 residues. The CDR3 sequence: CASSPMPGSYGYTF. In DNA, the CDR3 is TGTGCCAGCAGCCCTATGCCAGGAAGCTATGGCTACACCTTC.

This clonotype was observed many times. This chain joins TRBV13 and TRBJ2-6; D possibly corresponds to TRBD2 (6 bases). There are 14 residues in the CDR3. The germline V and J ends were trimmed by 8 bases and 0 bases, with 8 bases remaining between them. Germline CDR1 is PRHDT and CDR2 is FYEKMQ (reference sequence). CDR3: CASAGFSGANVLTF. As DNA, the CDR3 is TGTGCCAGCGCGGGGTTCTCTGGGGCCAACGTCCTGACTTTC.

This clonotype has only a few counts. J is TRBJ1-2 and V is TRBV18, with D maybe TRBD1 (5 bases). From germline, CDR1 is KGHSH and CDR2 LQKENI. The CDR3 loop spans 14 amino acids. V gave up 0 bases and J gave up 8 bases, with 13 bases separating them. The CDR3 DNA is TGTGCCAGCTCACCACCCAGGCTGGGGGACGGCTACACCTTC. It specifies CASSPPRLGDGYTF.

This clonotype was observed at least ten times. The gene calls are TRBV18 and TRBJ2-7; TRBD2 matches 13 bases. The CDR3 extends over 17 amino acids. V shed 3 bases and J 5 bases; nucleotides not matched to a gene: 10. Per the germline V gene, CDR1 is KGHSH and CDR2 is LQKENI. The CDR3 reads CASSPRTSGGTPNEQYF. The CDR3 coding sequence is TGTGCCAGCTCACCCCGGACTAGCGGGGGAACTCCTAACGAGCAGTACTTC.

The V gene is TRBV12-3 or TRBV12-4, the J gene TRBJ2-1, with TRBD2 matching 9 bases. Trimming took 7 bases from V and 5 from J; bases not matched to a gene: 9. The CDR3 is made up of 15 amino acids. The DNA of the CDR3 is TGTGCCAGCACCCGGCGGGGGGGCCGCGACAATGAGCAGTTCTTC. It translates to CASTRRGGRDNEQFF.

Many counts were recorded for this clonotype. The genes are TRBV5-1 and TRBJ2-2; 8 bases are a match to TRBD2. CDR1 is SGHRS, CDR2 YFSETQ, per germline. The CDR3 is 16 residues long. With V trimmed by 0 bases and J by 6 bases, 7 bases remained unmatched. The CDR3 region is CASSLVAGGGSGELFF. The CDR3 DNA reads TGCGCCAGCAGCTTGGTCGCGGGGGGCGGTTCCGGGGAGCTGTTTTTT.